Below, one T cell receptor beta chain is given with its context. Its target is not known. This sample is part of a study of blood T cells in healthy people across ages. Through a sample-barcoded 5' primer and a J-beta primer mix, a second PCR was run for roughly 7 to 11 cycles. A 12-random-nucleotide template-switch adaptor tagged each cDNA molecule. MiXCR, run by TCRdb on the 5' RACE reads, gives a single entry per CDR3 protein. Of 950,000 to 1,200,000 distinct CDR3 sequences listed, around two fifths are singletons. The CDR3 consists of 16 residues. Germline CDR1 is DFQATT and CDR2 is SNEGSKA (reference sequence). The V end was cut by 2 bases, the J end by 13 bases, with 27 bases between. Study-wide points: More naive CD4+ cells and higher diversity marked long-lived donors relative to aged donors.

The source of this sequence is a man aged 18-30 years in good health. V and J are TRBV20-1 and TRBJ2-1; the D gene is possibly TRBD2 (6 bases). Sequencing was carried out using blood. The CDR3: CSARPYGAGIRETQFF. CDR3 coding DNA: TGCAGTGCTAGACCCTATGGGGCAGGGATACGGGAGACCCAGTTCTTC.